This T cell receptor (beta chain) stems from a study of a mutant IDH1 vaccine in newly diagnosed glioma. Study details: Antecedent treatment encompassed radiotherapy, temozolomide, or their combination; the majority received both.

Study-level points and caveats: Seemingly, top peripheral T cell clonotype changes bore no relation to pseudoprogression.

This CDR3 spans 13 amino acids. Between the trimmed V and J ends, which lost 6 bases and 6 bases, there was a span of 13 bases. Looked up from germline, CDR1 is ENHRY and CDR2 is SYGVKD. The time point: baseline, week 1 (first vaccination visit). Regarding treatment: pre-vaccination baseline after standard-of-care therapy. The donors' diagnosis was new WHO grade 3 or 4 astrocytoma that was IDH1-mutant and ATRX-lost. With regard to this clone: Its specificity is unknown.

Using immunoSEQ multiplex PCR, the repertoire was profiled, and TCRdb retains in-frame clones only, with some absent. The sample lists fewer than 40,000 clones; around 79% were seen once. Specimen: PBMCs, collected from a glioma patient treated with radiotherapy, temozolomide or both. The sequence was collected from a man aged 30 to 39 with glioma. This chain connects TRBV10-3 to TRBJ2-3, with D tentatively TRBD2 (6 bases). Here the CDR3 DNA reads TGTGCCATCAGCCGGGACTTATCGGATACGCAGTATTTT. This gives the protein CAISRDLSDTQYF.